This T cell receptor (beta chain) is from a study of shared clonotypes between healthy human individuals. CDR1 is SGHVS and CDR2 is FNYEAQ in the germline V gene. This CDR3 contains 15 residues. V gave up 5 bases and J gave up 0 bases, with 13 bases separating them. Sequenced by immunoSEQ multiplex PCR; TCRdb stores in-frame clones only, minus some. The data show approximately 2,000,000 clones, 80% to 95% seen once. The receptor was isolated from a man younger than 35 in good health. Some clones in this sample may be carry-over from other donors' samples. The chain employs TRBV7-6 and TRBJ1-1; D unclear. The material sequenced was naive CD4+ T cells from PBMCs. As to subset: CD45RA+ positively selected. CDR3 residues: CASSAELMVNTEAFF. The DNA of the CDR3 is TGTGCCAGCAGCGCAGAACTAATGGTGAACACTGAAGCTTTCTTT.